What follows is one T cell receptor beta chain and its context. The authors ran a second PCR of roughly 6 to 11 cycles using a sample-barcoded 5' primer and a J-beta primer mix. TCRdb re-called the 5' RACE reads through MiXCR, storing one row per CDR3 protein. In the table there are fewer than 900,000 distinct CDR3 sequences, 35% to 40% of which are singletons. The source of the sample is a study of blood T cells in healthy people across ages. CDR1 and CDR2 from the germline V gene are LGHDT and YNNKEL (reference sequence). The trim removed 2 bases at V and 5 bases at J, leaving 6 bases unmatched. This CDR3 spans 15 amino acids.

This clonotype was obtained from a man aged 18 to 30 in good health. The sequencing sample was made of blood. This chain connects TRBV3-1 to TRBJ2-3, with 8 bases that match TRBD2. In DNA form, the CDR3 reads TGTGCCAGCAGCCAACTTAGCGGGGCTGGAGATACGCAGTATTTT. It encodes CASSQLSGAGDTQYF.